This TCR beta chain was identified during a study of blood T cell repertoires in COVID-19. Study as a whole: Material from acute and convalescent COVID-19 was sourced from the United States, Italy and Spain. T cells, B-cell-depleted T cells, or PBMCs supplied cDNA or gDNA.

Using immunoSEQ multiplex PCR, the repertoire was profiled, and TCRdb retains in-frame clones only, with some absent. The profile shows a few hundred thousand clones, 85% to 90% of them singletons. Recruits, aged about 18 to 89 years, lived in 20 to 30 US areas. Clinical history reported by participants formed the basis on which cohorts were assigned. The CDR3 length is 17 residues. Germline assignment: CDR1 SGHAT and CDR2 FQNNGV. V was trimmed by 1 base and J by 6 bases, leaving 21 bases between them. The sequencing sample was made of PBMCs or T cells enriched from blood (not recorded which). This sequence was found in a woman aged 40 to 55 who had recovered from COVID-19. The chain couples TRBV11-2 to TRBJ2-5, with D possibly being TRBD2 (5 bases). The CDR3 spells CASSLVKGRGSKKTQYF. DNA for the CDR3: TGTGCCAGCAGCTTAGTCAAAGGTAGAGGGTCCAAGAAGACCCAGTACTTC.